The clone carrying this TCR beta chain was seen ten or more times. The data originate from a study of neurological immune-mediated disorders. The length of the CDR3 is 17 residues. J gave up 2 bases and V 10 bases, and 9 bases lay outside the gene matches. Germline V gene sequence: CDR1 ENHRY, CDR2 SYGVKD. Via MiXCR, TCRdb re-called the 5' RACE reads, giving one row per CDR3 protein. The sample lists some 50,000 distinct CDR3 sequences; about 25% were seen once. The receptor comes from a woman in her sixties or seventies in good health. Sequencing was done on a sample of PBMCs. The J gene is TRBJ2-6, the V gene TRBV10-3; 12 positions match TRBD2. The CDR3 DNA reads as TGTGCCACAGCGACTAGCGGGAGCTCAACTGGGGCCAACGTCCTGACTTTC. Translating gives CATATSGSSTGANVLTF.